These 9 T cell receptor beta chains originate from one sample sequenced in a study of T cell responses to AZD1222 COVID-19 vaccine. Profiling relied on immunoSEQ multiplex PCR, and the TCRdb table lists in-frame clones only, not all of them. The profile covers 85,000 to 90,000 clones, with about 88% appearing a single time and about 5% taken by the ten largest. The input for sequencing was peripheral blood, taken 28 days after the second AZD1222 dose. Every receptor here comes from an adult who received the AZD1222 COVID-19 vaccine.

With respect to this clone: At the DNA level, this CDR3 is encoded by other sequences in the same sample as well. The chain couples TRBV5-1 to TRBJ2-5, with D uncertain. CDR1 and CDR2 from the germline V gene are SGHRS and YFSETQ. The V and J ends lost 1 base and 2 bases respectively, with 0 bases between them. The CDR3 extends over 11 amino acids. The CDR3 spells CASSLQETQYF. DNA for the CDR3: TGCGCCAGCAGCTTGCAAGAGACCCAGTACTTC.

The chain combines TRBV4-2 with TRBJ1-1; D is possibly TRBD1 (5 bases). This CDR3 has 14 amino acids. Trimming stripped 4 bases from V and 2 bases from J, with 11 bases between. The V gene's germline CDR1 is LGHNA and CDR2 YNFKEQ. The chain's CDR3 is CASSRRGDNTEAFF. In nucleotides, the CDR3 is TGTGCCAGCAGCCGTCGGGGGGACAACACTGAAGCTTTCTTT.

V gene TRBV4-1 combines with J gene TRBJ1-5; D remains ambiguous. V lost 5 bases, J lost 3 bases, and 8 bases lay in between. This CDR3 has 13 residues. Germline-derived CDR1 and CDR2 are MGHRA and YSYEKL. DNA of the CDR3: TGCGCCAGCAGCTACAAACTCAATCAGCCCCAGCATTTT. It specifies CASSYKLNQPQHF.

The chain is built from TRBV5-4 and TRBJ1-2; TRBD1 matches 11 bases. Germline CDR1 and CDR2: SGHNT and YYREEE (reference sequence). V dropped 5 bases and J dropped 4; count of bases not matched to a gene: 4. The CDR3 is made up of 14 amino acids. CDR3 sequence: CASRLGQGAYGYTF. The DNA for the CDR3 is TGTGCCAGCAGACTCGGACAGGGGGCCTATGGCTACACCTTC.

The V gene is TRBV11-2, the J gene TRBJ2-7; 15 bases are a match to TRBD2. Per the germline V gene, CDR1 is SGHAT and CDR2 is FQNNGV. With V trimmed by 4 bases and J by 7 bases, 2 bases remained unmatched. There are 14 residues in the CDR3. The DNA of the CDR3 is TGTGCCAGCAGCTCGGGACTAGCGGGGGGAGAGCAGTACTTC. Translating it yields CASSSGLAGGEQYF. Full variable domain (outside the CDR3, taken from reference TRBV11-2 and TRBJ2-7): EAGVAQSPRYKIIEKRQSVAFWCNPISGHATLYWYQQILGQGPKLLIQFQNNGVVDDSQLPKDRFSAERLKGVDSTLKIQPAKLEDSAVYLCASSSGLAGGEQYFGPGTRLTVT.

This sequence joins TRBV6-5 and TRBJ2-7; either TRBD1 or TRBD2 may fit D (5 bases each). The CDR3 runs 15 residues. In germline, CDR1 is MNHEY, CDR2 SVGAGI. Trimming took 0 bases from V and 1 from J, leaving 10 bases between them. In DNA, the CDR3 is TGTGCCAGCAGTTACTCACCGGGACGGTCCTACGAGCAGTACTTC. Protein product: CASSYSPGRSYEQYF.

This clone was counted only a few times. This CDR3 is CASSLMGGTEAFF. In DNA, the CDR3 is TGTGCCAGCAGCTTGATGGGGGGCACTGAAGCTTTCTTT. The chain employs TRBV11-3 and TRBJ1-1; maybe TRBD1 (5 bases). Looked up from germline, CDR1 is SGHNT and CDR2 is YENEEA. This CDR3 has 13 amino acids. V shed 3 bases and J shed 4 bases, with 9 bases lying between them.

V and J are TRBV5-1 and TRBJ2-1; perhaps D is TRBD1 or TRBD2 (6 bases each). CDR1 is SGHRS, CDR2 YFSETQ, per germline. Between the trimmed V and J ends, which lost 0 bases and 10 bases, there was a span of 11 bases. The CDR3 totals 13 residues. The CDR3, as DNA: TGCGCCAGCAGCTTGGCCGGGGGCCGGGAGCAGTTCTTC. It encodes CASSLAGGREQFF.

This sequence joins TRBV29-1 and TRBJ2-1, with D possibly called TRBD1 or TRBD2 (5 bases each). V lost 7 bases to trimming and J lost 2 bases, with 9 bases between them. From germline, CDR1 is SQVTM and CDR2 ANQGSEA. CDR3 size: 12 residues. CDR3 in DNA: TGCAGCGGGGGGAGAACCTACAATGAGCAGTTCTTC. The encoded protein is CSGGRTYNEQFF.